Presented here are 2 T cell receptor beta chains from one specimen sequenced in a study of technical replicates of blood from a handful of donors. Data came from immunoSEQ multiplex PCR; TCRdb stores just in-frame clones and leaves some out. The sample lists 75,000 or so clones, 85% to 95% occurring once. Sequenced material: T cells isolated from PBMCs. The source is a human donor in good health.

The chain links TRBV5-1 to TRBJ1-2, with 10 positions matching TRBD1. The CDR3 has 14 residues. Germline V gene data show CDR1 as SGHRS and CDR2 as YFSETQ. Trimming cost V 0 bases and J 8 bases; bases outside gene matches: 4. CDR3 DNA: TGCGCCAGCAGCTTGGGACAGGGGGCCGTCGGCTACACCTTC. It translates to CASSLGQGAVGYTF.

The rearrangement uses TRBV5-8 and TRBJ2-7; a weak D match, TRBD2 (6 bases). The CDR3 runs 15 residues. V shed 2 bases and J shed 3 bases, with 15 bases lying between them. The germline V gene has CDR1 SGHTS and CDR2 YDEGEE. CDR3 nucleotides: TGTGCCAGCAGCTTCGGGTCGGCGGGGTTCTACGAGCAGTACTTC. Its translation is CASSFGSAGFYEQYF.